This is a list of T cell receptor beta chains from one sample in a study of OX40 agonist ivuxolimab in advanced cancers. This table comes from immunoSEQ multiplex PCR, and its TCRdb copy is limited to in-frame clones, with some not included. The sample shows some 11,000 clones, around nine tenths of them seen only once. The source was CD4+ or CD8+ T cells sorted from blood, collected in a trial of the OX40 agonist ivuxolimab. These receptors originate from an adult with an advanced solid tumor such as melanoma, head and neck, liver or kidney cancer. CDR3s include the opening cysteine and the closing phenylalanine or tryptophan. Fields, in order: CDR3 protein, CDR3 DNA, V gene, D gene, J gene, clone size. The D gene is left open where the match is weak. The size entry is marked missing in some rows and otherwise reads once, few, many or a size class.

CDR3 protein: CASSLGLDQPQHF; CDR3 DNA: TGTGCCAGCAGTCTCGGGCTCGATCAGCCCCAGCATTTT; V gene: TRBV2; D gene: NA; J gene: TRBJ1-5; clone size: NA
CDR3 protein: CASSGRPQTGPQYF; CDR3 DNA: TGTGCCAGTAGTGGACGGCCGCAAACCGGGCCCCAGTACTTC; V gene: TRBV19; D gene: NA; J gene: TRBJ2-7; clone size: NA
CDR3 protein: CASEAGGPSYNEQFF; CDR3 DNA: TGTGCCAGTGAAGCGGGAGGGCCATCCTACAATGAGCAGTTCTTC; V gene: TRBV19; D gene: TRBD2; J gene: TRBJ2-1; clone size: few
CDR3 protein: CASSGAVGTDTQYF; CDR3 DNA: TGCGCCAGCAGTGGAGCGGTCGGCACAGATACGCAGTATTTT; V gene: TRBV10-2; D gene: NA; J gene: TRBJ2-3; clone size: NA
CDR3 protein: CASSQDGSGPGRIQYF; CDR3 DNA: TGCGCCAGCAGCCAAGATGGAAGCGGCCCAGGACGGATTCAGTACTTC; V gene: TRBV4-3; D gene: NA; J gene: TRBJ2-4; clone size: NA
CDR3 protein: CASSPPTGELFF; CDR3 DNA: TGTGCCAGCAGCCCCCCAACCGGGGAGCTGTTTTTT; V gene: TRBV6-5; D gene: NA; J gene: TRBJ2-2; clone size: NA
CDR3 protein: CASSMTSGLSYEQYF; CDR3 DNA: TGTGCCAGTAGTATGACTAGCGGGCTTTCCTACGAGCAGTACTTC; V gene: TRBV19; D gene: TRBD2; J gene: TRBJ2-7; clone size: NA
CDR3 protein: CASSLAGLAGTEQYF; CDR3 DNA: TGTGCCAGCAGTTTGGCTGGACTAGCGGGAACCGAGCAGTACTTC; V gene: TRBV27; D gene: TRBD2; J gene: TRBJ2-7; clone size: NA
CDR3 protein: CASSLYTGVVNEQFF; CDR3 DNA: TGTGCCAGCAGCCTATATACGGGGGTCGTGAATGAGCAGTTCTTC; V gene: TRBV11-2; D gene: NA; J gene: TRBJ2-1; clone size: NA
CDR3 protein: CASSSPGFEQYF; CDR3 DNA: TGTGCCAGCAGTTCGCCTGGGTTCGAGCAGTACTTC; V gene: TRBV5-6; D gene: NA; J gene: TRBJ2-7; clone size: NA
CDR3 protein: CASSVTGTSGPYNEQFF; CDR3 DNA: TGTGCCAGCAGTGTTACCGGGACTAGCGGGCCGTACAATGAGCAGTTCTTC; V gene: TRBV28; D gene: TRBD2; J gene: TRBJ2-1; clone size: NA
CDR3 protein: CASTLGEGRTSSYNEQFF; CDR3 DNA: TGTGCCAGTACCCTGGGGGAGGGACGTACCTCCTCCTACAATGAGCAGTTCTTC; V gene: TRBV19; D gene: TRBD2; J gene: TRBJ2-1; clone size: NA
CDR3 protein: CASSLTSGSSDTQYF; CDR3 DNA: TGTGCCAGCAGCCTGACTAGCGGGAGTTCAGATACGCAGTATTTT; V gene: TRBV6-6; D gene: TRBD2; J gene: TRBJ2-3; clone size: NA
CDR3 protein: CASSAAPAATNEKLFF; CDR3 DNA: TGCGCCAGCTCAGCGGCCCCTGCAGCAACTAATGAAAAACTGTTTTTT; V gene: TRBV5-1; D gene: NA; J gene: TRBJ1-4; clone size: NA
CDR3 protein: CSVEGGRGQTYEQYF; CDR3 DNA: TGCAGCGTTGAAGGAGGACGGGGCCAGACCTACGAGCAGTACTTC; V gene: TRBV29-1; D gene: NA; J gene: TRBJ2-7; clone size: NA
CDR3 protein: CASTHGDPLTEQYF; CDR3 DNA: TGTGCCAGCACCCATGGGGACCCACTAACCGAGCAGTACTTC; V gene: TRBV7-3; D gene: NA; J gene: TRBJ2-7; clone size: NA
CDR3 protein: CASSYPHGTSGRAAGELFF; CDR3 DNA: TGTGCCAGCAGCTACCCCCACGGGACTAGCGGGAGGGCCGCCGGGGAGCTGTTTTTT; V gene: TRBV9; D gene: TRBD2; J gene: TRBJ2-2; clone size: NA
CDR3 protein: CASSFLAGVYEQYF; CDR3 DNA: TGTGCCAGCAGCTTCCTAGCGGGAGTCTACGAGCAGTACTTC; V gene: TRBV7-2; D gene: TRBD2; J gene: TRBJ2-7; clone size: NA
CDR3 protein: CASSRGLAALPYNEQFF; CDR3 DNA: TGTGCCAGCAGCAGGGGACTAGCGGCCCTCCCCTACAATGAGCAGTTCTTC; V gene: TRBV21-1; D gene: NA; J gene: TRBJ2-1; clone size: NA
CDR3 protein: CASSVGGGVLTGNTIYF; CDR3 DNA: TGTGCCAGCAGCGTAGGAGGAGGCGTCCTTACTGGAAACACCATATATTTT; V gene: TRBV9; D gene: NA; J gene: TRBJ1-3; clone size: once
CDR3 protein: CASSGTEGAFF; CDR3 DNA: TGTGCCAGCAGTGGAACGGAAGGAGCTTTCTTT; V gene: TRBV2; D gene: NA; J gene: TRBJ1-1; clone size: once
CDR3 protein: CASSVGGAPPYEQYF; CDR3 DNA: TGTGCCAGCAGCGTAGGCGGGGCCCCACCTTACGAGCAGTACTTC; V gene: TRBV9; D gene: NA; J gene: TRBJ2-7; clone size: NA
CDR3 protein: CASSDLQETQYF; CDR3 DNA: TGTGCCAGCAGTGACCTACAAGAGACCCAGTACTTC; V gene: TRBV2; D gene: NA; J gene: TRBJ2-5; clone size: NA
CDR3 protein: CASSGTGQGGEKLFF; CDR3 DNA: TGTGCCAGCAGCGGGACGGGACAGGGAGGTGAAAAACTGTTTTTT; V gene: TRBV11-2; D gene: TRBD1; J gene: TRBJ1-4; clone size: once
CDR3 protein: CASTGAGGEQYF; CDR3 DNA: TGCGCCAGCACGGGGGCTGGGGGAGAGCAGTACTTC; V gene: TRBV5-1; D gene: NA; J gene: TRBJ2-7; clone size: NA
CDR3 protein: CASSDSRELDTQYF; CDR3 DNA: TGTGCCAGCAGTGACTCAAGGGAGCTAGATACGCAGTATTTT; V gene: TRBV6-4; D gene: NA; J gene: TRBJ2-3; clone size: NA
CDR3 protein: CASSMIPGRGLPYEQYF; CDR3 DNA: TGTGCCAGTAGTATGATACCGGGAAGAGGGCTCCCCTACGAGCAGTACTTC; V gene: TRBV19; D gene: NA; J gene: TRBJ2-7; clone size: NA
CDR3 protein: CASRFGRRDTGELFF; CDR3 DNA: TGCGCCAGCAGGTTTGGGAGGAGGGACACCGGGGAGCTGTTTTTT; V gene: TRBV5-1; D gene: NA; J gene: TRBJ2-2; clone size: NA
CDR3 protein: CASSLSEAWDYEQYF; CDR3 DNA: TGTGCCAGCAGCTTATCGGAGGCGTGGGATTACGAGCAGTACTTC; V gene: TRBV11-3; D gene: NA; J gene: TRBJ2-7; clone size: NA
CDR3 protein: CASSRTFSYEQYF; CDR3 DNA: TGTGCCAGCAGCCGGACGTTCTCCTACGAGCAGTACTTC; V gene: TRBV7-8; D gene: NA; J gene: TRBJ2-7; clone size: NA
CDR3 protein: CATSGTGGMSIQYF; CDR3 DNA: TGTGCCACCAGCGGGACAGGGGGCATGAGCATTCAGTACTTC; V gene: TRBV15; D gene: TRBD1; J gene: TRBJ2-4; clone size: NA
CDR3 protein: CASSERGARSGRVGELFF; CDR3 DNA: TGCGCCAGCAGTGAGAGGGGGGCGCGGAGCGGGAGAGTCGGGGAGCTGTTTTTT; V gene: TRBV10-1; D gene: TRBD2; J gene: TRBJ2-2; clone size: NA
CDR3 protein: CASSLLASGASYEQYF; CDR3 DNA: TGTGCCAGCAGTTTATTGGCTAGCGGGGCCTCCTACGAGCAGTACTTC; V gene: TRBV28; D gene: TRBD2; J gene: TRBJ2-7; clone size: NA
CDR3 protein: CASSVDMAGELFF; CDR3 DNA: TGTGCCAGCAGCGTAGATATGGCCGGGGAGCTGTTTTTT; V gene: TRBV9; D gene: NA; J gene: TRBJ2-2; clone size: NA
CDR3 protein: CASSPPRVDEQFF; CDR3 DNA: TGTGCCAGCAGCCCCCCCCGGGTGGATGAGCAGTTCTTC; V gene: TRBV4-2; D gene: NA; J gene: TRBJ2-1; clone size: NA
CDR3 protein: CASRATGGGAGTEAFF; CDR3 DNA: TGTGCCAGCAGAGCAACCGGAGGGGGCGCGGGAACTGAAGCTTTCTTT; V gene: TRBV28; D gene: TRBD1; J gene: TRBJ1-1; clone size: NA
CDR3 protein: CASSQGGSAYEQYF; CDR3 DNA: TGTGCCAGCAGCCAAGGAGGTAGTGCGTACGAGCAGTACTTC; V gene: TRBV4-2; D gene: NA; J gene: TRBJ2-7; clone size: NA
CDR3 protein: CASSLGTGELFF; CDR3 DNA: TGTGCCAGCAGTCTGGGCACCGGGGAGCTGTTTTTT; V gene: TRBV6-5; D gene: NA; J gene: TRBJ2-2; clone size: medium-sized
CDR3 protein: CASSQGSSPGGYPGYTF; CDR3 DNA: TGTGCCAGCAGCCAAGGTAGCTCTCCAGGGGGCTATCCTGGCTACACCTTC; V gene: TRBV14; D gene: TRBD1; J gene: TRBJ1-2; clone size: NA
CDR3 protein: CSVVGSEGTDTQYF; CDR3 DNA: TGCAGCGTTGTCGGCAGTGAGGGTACAGATACGCAGTATTTT; V gene: TRBV29-1; D gene: NA; J gene: TRBJ2-3; clone size: NA
CDR3 protein: CASSDVDRALEAFF; CDR3 DNA: TGTGCCAGTAGTGACGTCGACAGGGCACTGGAAGCTTTCTTT; V gene: TRBV19; D gene: TRBD1; J gene: TRBJ1-1; clone size: NA
CDR3 protein: CASSFSLAGIYEQYF; CDR3 DNA: TGTGCCAGCAGCTTTTCGCTAGCGGGGATCTACGAGCAGTACTTC; V gene: TRBV5-5; D gene: TRBD2; J gene: TRBJ2-7; clone size: once
CDR3 protein: CASSSLAGAADTQYF; CDR3 DNA: TGCGCCAGCAGCAGCCTAGCGGGAGCGGCAGATACGCAGTATTTT; V gene: TRBV4-1; D gene: TRBD2; J gene: TRBJ2-3; clone size: NA
CDR3 protein: CASSLSLGTVSNQPQHF; CDR3 DNA: TGTGCCAGTAGTTTGAGTTTGGGGACAGTAAGCAATCAGCCCCAGCATTTT; V gene: TRBV19; D gene: TRBD1; J gene: TRBJ1-5; clone size: NA
CDR3 protein: CASSLFTRANTGELFF; CDR3 DNA: TGTGCCAGCAGCCTCTTTACTAGGGCTAACACCGGGGAGCTGTTTTTT; V gene: TRBV14; D gene: NA; J gene: TRBJ2-2; clone size: NA
CDR3 protein: CASSSQGSGNTIYF; CDR3 DNA: TGTGCCAGCAGTTCCCAGGGGTCTGGAAACACCATATATTTT; V gene: TRBV27; D gene: NA; J gene: TRBJ1-3; clone size: NA
CDR3 protein: CASSKDRYEQYF; CDR3 DNA: TGTGCCAGCAGCAAAGACCGGTACGAGCAGTACTTC; V gene: TRBV21-1; D gene: NA; J gene: TRBJ2-7; clone size: NA
CDR3 protein: CASSSDRASTGELFF; CDR3 DNA: TGCGCCAGCAGCTCGGACAGGGCGAGCACCGGGGAGCTGTTTTTT; V gene: TRBV5-1; D gene: TRBD1; J gene: TRBJ2-2; clone size: NA
CDR3 protein: CATSRARLAKNIQYF; CDR3 DNA: TGTGCCACCAGCAGAGCCCGACTAGCCAAAAACATTCAGTACTTC; V gene: TRBV15; D gene: NA; J gene: TRBJ2-4; clone size: NA
CDR3 protein: CAISEEDYEQYF; CDR3 DNA: TGTGCCATCAGTGAGGAGGACTACGAGCAGTACTTC; V gene: TRBV10-3; D gene: NA; J gene: TRBJ2-7; clone size: large
CDR3 protein: CASSQDGRLAGSYEQYF; CDR3 DNA: TGCGCCAGCAGCCAAGATGGGAGACTAGCGGGCTCCTACGAGCAGTACTTC; V gene: TRBV4-3; D gene: TRBD2; J gene: TRBJ2-7; clone size: NA
CDR3 protein: CASSYTGTSGEKLFF; CDR3 DNA: TGTGCCAGCAGTTACACCGGGACTTCAGGCGAAAAACTGTTTTTT; V gene: TRBV6-5; D gene: NA; J gene: TRBJ1-4; clone size: NA
CDR3 protein: CSAPKGGAVTEAFF; CDR3 DNA: TGCAGCGCTCCCAAGGGGGGGGCGGTCACTGAAGCTTTCTTT; V gene: TRBV29-1; D gene: NA; J gene: TRBJ1-1; clone size: NA
CDR3 protein: CASSPPFLPEGDIQYF; CDR3 DNA: TGTGCCAGCAGCCCCCCCTTTCTCCCCGAGGGGGACATTCAGTACTTC; V gene: TRBV11-3; D gene: NA; J gene: TRBJ2-4; clone size: NA
CDR3 protein: CASSLPRGSIYF; CDR3 DNA: TGTGCCAGCAGTTTACCCAGGGGGTCCATATATTTT; V gene: TRBV28; D gene: TRBD1; J gene: TRBJ1-3; clone size: NA
CDR3 protein: CASSFPGLAGGRNEQYF; CDR3 DNA: TGTGCCAGCAGCTTCCCCGGACTAGCGGGAGGTCGGAACGAGCAGTACTTC; V gene: TRBV11-3; D gene: TRBD2; J gene: TRBJ2-7; clone size: few
CDR3 protein: CASSQNWGTSVGPGELFF; CDR3 DNA: TGTGCCAGCAGCCAAAACTGGGGGACTAGCGTTGGGCCCGGGGAGCTGTTTTTT; V gene: TRBV14; D gene: TRBD2; J gene: TRBJ2-2; clone size: NA